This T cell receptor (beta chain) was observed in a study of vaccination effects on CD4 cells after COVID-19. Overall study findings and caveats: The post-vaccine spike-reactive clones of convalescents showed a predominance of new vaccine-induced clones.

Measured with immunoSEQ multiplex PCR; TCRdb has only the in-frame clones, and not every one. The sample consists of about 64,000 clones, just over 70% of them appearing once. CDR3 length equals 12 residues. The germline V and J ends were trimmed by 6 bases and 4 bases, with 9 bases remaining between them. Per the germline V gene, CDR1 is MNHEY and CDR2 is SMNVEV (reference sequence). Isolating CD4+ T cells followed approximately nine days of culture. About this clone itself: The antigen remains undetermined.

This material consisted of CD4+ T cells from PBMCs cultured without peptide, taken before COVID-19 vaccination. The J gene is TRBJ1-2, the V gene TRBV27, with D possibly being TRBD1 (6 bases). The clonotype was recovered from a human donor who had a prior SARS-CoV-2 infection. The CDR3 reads CASSPDSYGYTF. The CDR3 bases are TGTGCCAGCAGCCCGGACAGCTATGGCTACACCTTC.